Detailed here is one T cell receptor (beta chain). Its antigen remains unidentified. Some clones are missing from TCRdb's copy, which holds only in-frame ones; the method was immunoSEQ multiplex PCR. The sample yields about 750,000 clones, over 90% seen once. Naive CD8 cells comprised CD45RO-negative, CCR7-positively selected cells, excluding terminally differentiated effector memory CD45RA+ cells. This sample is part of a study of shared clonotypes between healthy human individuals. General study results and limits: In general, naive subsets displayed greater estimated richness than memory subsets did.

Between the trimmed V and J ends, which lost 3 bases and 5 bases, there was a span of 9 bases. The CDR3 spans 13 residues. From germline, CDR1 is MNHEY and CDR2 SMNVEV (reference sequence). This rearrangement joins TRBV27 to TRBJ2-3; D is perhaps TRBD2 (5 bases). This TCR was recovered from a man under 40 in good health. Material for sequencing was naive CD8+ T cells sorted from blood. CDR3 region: CASSFLGGDTQYF. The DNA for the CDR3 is TGTGCCAGCAGTTTTTTAGGAGGAGATACGCAGTATTTT.